Listed below are T cell receptor beta chains from one sample, sequenced in a study of blood T cell repertoires in COVID-19. The protocol was immunoSEQ multiplex PCR, while the TCRdb copy is restricted to in-frame clones and leaves out a portion. Found here are under 350,000 clones, about 86% of them singletons; the top ten hold about 4%. Specimen: PBMCs or T cells enriched from blood (not recorded which). These TCRs come from a woman aged 35 to 49 with acute COVID-19. CDR3s include the opening cysteine and the closing phenylalanine or tryptophan.

j_call v_call cdr3_aa
TRBJ2-3 TRBV6-1 CASREGGGSGDTQYF
TRBJ1-2 TRBV2 CASRVGQGLGYGYTF
TRBJ2-7 TRBV24-1 CATSESGTLNYEQYF
TRBJ2-1 TRBV4-1 CASSHSLSAGNEQFF
TRBJ2-1 TRBV18 CASSPGRGGPISNEQFF
TRBJ2-2 TRBV19 CASSSRDRVGNTGELFF
TRBJ1-2 TRBV9 CASSVDARQLDYGYTF
TRBJ1-1 TRBV10-3 CAISGIPGGGLTEAFF
TRBJ2-2 TRBV19 CASSNRMGAGNTGELFF
TRBJ2-3 TRBV4-2 CASSQGAEPTDTQYF
TRBJ1-5 TRBV27 CASSLRGDREGGNQPQHF
TRBJ2-7 TRBV9 CASSVAASGSYEQYF
TRBJ1-4 TRBV6-5 CASSYGRNEKLFF
TRBJ1-1 TRBV5-6 CASSLEGTATNTEAFF
TRBJ1-4 TRBV27 CASRRRGLGNEKLFF
TRBJ1-2 TRBV18 CASSPARRVDDGYTF
TRBJ2-2 TRBV19 CASSMAGNTGELFF
TRBJ2-1 TRBV7-6 CASSSFGDRADNEQFF
TRBJ2-1 TRBV7-2 CASSLGRDRVSYEQFF
TRBJ1-1 TRBV5-4 CASSLAAGANTEAFF
TRBJ2-1 TRBV7-9 CASSERDKPNNEQFF
TRBJ2-3 TRBV4-2 CASSQDLTSGGASTDTQYF
TRBJ2-5 TRBV5-1 CASSFTGGPTGETQYF
TRBJ2-4 TRBV28 CARPLAALAKNIQYF
TRBJ2-1 TRBV7-2 CASSLDPGLVFEQFF
TRBJ1-2 TRBV4-3 CASSQGTGDNYGYTF
TRBJ1-2 TRBV7-9 CASSLRGYGYTF
TRBJ1-2 TRBV7-6 CASSLGGNYGYTF
TRBJ2-7 TRBV29-1 CSVKSQGYEQYF
TRBJ2-3 TRBV20-1 CSARDLASPVF
TRBJ1-3 TRBV5-1 CASSLGITDRAGNTIYF
TRBJ2-6 TRBV11-1 CASSLRSGANVLTF
TRBJ1-2 TRBV19 CASTETGQGGYGYTF